At least ten counts were recorded for the clone carrying this T cell receptor (beta chain). Its antigen is still unknown. UMIs were added to TCR cDNA along with a universal primer site when it was made by 5'RACE template switching. TCRdb analysed the 5' RACE reads with MiXCR anew, one entry per CDR3 protein. The sample has some 110,000 distinct CDR3 sequences, under 9% seen once; the top ten hold about 25%. The data stem from a study of T cells after yellow fever vaccination. The study, taken as a whole, reports: At around 96% for CD4 and about 87% for CD8, most primary-vaccination clones showed up again after the booster.

The CDR3 is 19 amino acids. The germline gives CDR1 SGHRS, CDR2 YFSETQ. Germline trimming cut 4 bases from V and 1 base from J; bases unmatched to any gene: 9. The receptor comes from a man aged 25 to 40 who received the YFV17D yellow fever vaccine. V usage is TRBV5-1 and J usage is TRBJ2-1, with TRBD2 identical over 15 bases. Sequenced here: CD8+ T cells sorted from PBMCs, sampled 45 days after the yellow fever booster vaccination. CDR3 sequence reads: CASSGTGLAGGASYNEQFF. The CDR3 coding sequence is TGCGCCAGCAGCGGCACCGGACTAGCGGGAGGGGCTTCCTACAATGAGCAGTTCTTC.